The rows below give T cell receptor beta chains drawn from one sample of a study of T cells in Graves' hyperthyroidism and ophthalmopathy. One entry per CDR3 protein results from TCRdb running MiXCR on the multiplex PCR reads. This sample has roughly 380,000 distinct CDR3 sequences, with roughly 14% found just once. The sequenced sample consisted of blood. The receptor set was obtained from a man aged 30 to 45 with Graves' hyperthyroidism that later progressed to Graves' ophthalmopathy. CDR3s include the opening cysteine and the closing phenylalanine or tryptophan. D genes are given only for firm matches. Size values are once, few and many counts, or a class for expanded clones, and some rows have none.

j_gene | d_gene | abundance | v_gene | CDR3nt | CDR3aa
TRBJ1-1 | . | few | TRBV20-1 | TGCAGTGCTAGTAAACAACAGAACACTGAAGCTTTCTTT | CSASKQQNTEAFF
TRBJ1-4 | . | few | TRBV6-1 | TGTGCCAGCAGTGAAGTGGGGACGAATGAAAAACTGTTTTTT | CASSEVGTNEKLFF
TRBJ1-2 | TRBD1 | many | TRBV28 | TGTGCCAGCAGTCCCAATTCAGGGGGCGCGTTCAAGGGCTACACCTTC | CASSPNSGGAFKGYTF
TRBJ1-2 | TRBD1 | . | TRBV28 | TGTGCCAGCTCCAGGGGGCTGAGGGGCTACACCTTC | CASSRGLRGYTF
TRBJ1-2 | . | . | TRBV19 | TGTGCCAGTAGTGTAAGGACAAATGGCTACACCTTC | CASSVRTNGYTF
TRBJ2-7 | . | . | TRBV6-1 | TGTGCCAGCAGCCTTCGGCCAGGTTCAACCTACGAGCAGTACTTC | CASSLRPGSTYEQYF
TRBJ2-1 | . | few | TRBV6-1 | TGTGCCAGCAGCCGGACTATGGGGGGTGGAAATGAGCAGTTCTTC | CASSRTMGGGNEQFF
TRBJ1-1 | . | many | TRBV27 | TGTGCCAGCAGTTTATCGAGGACGGGTAACACTGAAGCTTTCTTT | CASSLSRTGNTEAFF
TRBJ2-2 | . | . | TRBV7-6 | TGTGCCAGCAGCCCCCTCGGCGGGTACACCGGGGAGCTGTTTTTT | CASSPLGGYTGELFF
TRBJ2-3 | TRBD2 | . | TRBV13 | TGTGCCAGCAGCACCGTAGCGGGGGCCGCAGAGGATACGCAGTATTTT | CASSTVAGAAEDTQYF
TRBJ2-3 | . | . | TRBV25-1 | TGTGCCAGCAGTGAATCTGGCTATACGCAGTATTTT | CASSESGYTQYF
TRBJ2-1 | . | . | TRBV7-2 | TGTGCCAGCAGGCCGTGGCTAGCGAACAATGAGCAGTTCTTC | CASRPWLANNEQFF
TRBJ2-2 | TRBD2 | . | TRBV10-3 | TGTGCCATCAGACCTACTAGCGGGAGTATAGGGGAGCTGTTTTTT | CAIRPTSGSIGELFF
TRBJ2-3 | . | . | TRBV29-1 | TGCAGCGTTGAAAGGGGGCGGGGGGTGACAGATACGCAGTATTTT | CSVERGRGVTDTQYF
TRBJ2-2 | . | many | TRBV7-2 | TGTGCCAGCAGACAGGGTGGCACCGGGGAGCTGTTTTTT | CASRQGGTGELFF
TRBJ2-1 | TRBD2 | many | TRBV3-1 | TGTGCCAGCAGCTATACTAGCGGGGGGGCCTACAATGAGCAGTTCTTC | CASSYTSGGAYNEQFF
TRBJ2-7 | . | . | TRBV5-1 | TGCGCCAGCAGCTCAGGGAACACCTACGAGCAGTACTTC | CASSSGNTYEQYF
TRBJ2-7 | . | few | TRBV5-1 | TGCGCCAGTATCGTCAGGGGACGCCCCAGCGAGCAGTACTTC | CASIVRGRPSEQYF
TRBJ2-7 | . | many | TRBV24-1 | TGTGCCACCAGTGGTCTCGACTCCTACGAGCAGTACTTC | CATSGLDSYEQYF
TRBJ1-5 | . | . | TRBV19 | TGTGCCAGTAGTAGAACTCCGAAAGATCAGCCCCAGCATTTT | CASSRTPKDQPQHF
TRBJ1-4 | TRBD1 | few | TRBV5-8 | TGTGCCAGCAGCTTGGGACAGGGGCTTGAAAAACTGTTTTTT | CASSLGQGLEKLFF
TRBJ1-2 | . | few | TRBV6-2/TRBV6-3 | TGTGCCAGCCGGGTCATTTCGGACTATGGCTACACCTTC | CASRVISDYGYTF
TRBJ2-2 | TRBD2 | . | TRBV7-9 | TGTGCCAGCAAACTAGCGGCGAACACCGGGGAGCTGTTTTTT | CASKLAANTGELFF
TRBJ2-5 | TRBD2 | many | TRBV10-3 | TGTGCCATCAGTGGGGAGGGGGAGACCCAGTACTTC | CAISGEGETQYF
TRBJ2-3 | TRBD2 | many | TRBV6-5 | TGTGCCAGCAGTTACTCGAGTTCTGCGGGGGGCTCCACAGATACGCAGTATTTT | CASSYSSSAGGSTDTQYF
TRBJ2-5 | . | many | TRBV28 | TGTGCCAGCACAGCAATCTGGGGGCCGACCCAGTACTTC | CASTAIWGPTQYF
TRBJ2-5 | . | few | TRBV11-2 | TGTGCCAGCAGCTTTTGGGGGGGGGGCGAGACCCAGTACTTC | CASSFWGGGETQYF
TRBJ1-4 | . | many | TRBV12-3/TRBV12-4 | TGTGCCAGCAGTCCGGGACATCCAGAAAAACTGTTTTTT | CASSPGHPEKLFF
TRBJ2-3 | . | many | TRBV20-1 | TGCAGTATTAAGGTCCCTAGCACAGATACGCAGTATTTT | CSIKVPSTDTQYF
TRBJ1-3 | . | . | TRBV10-3 | TGTGCCGCTCGGGAGGCCCCAGGAAACACCATATATTTT | CAAREAPGNTIYF
TRBJ1-1 | . | many | TRBV5-8 | TGTGCCAGCAGCTTACCAGGGGTGAACACTGAAGCTTTCTTT | CASSLPGVNTEAFF
TRBJ1-4 | . | . | TRBV10-2 | TGCGCCAGCAGTGAGTCGAAAACGACGTATGAAAAACTGTTTTTT | CASSESKTTYEKLFF
TRBJ1-6 | . | few | TRBV19 | TGTGCCAGTAGTCAACCGGGCCTCGGGCTGGGTTCACCCCTCCACTTT | CASSQPGLGLGSPLHF
TRBJ2-5 | . | many | TRBV7-3 | TGTGCCAGCAGCTTAATGGGGGGGCAACAAGAGACCCAGTACTTC | CASSLMGGQQETQYF
TRBJ1-5 | TRBD1 | many | TRBV6-1 | TGTGCCAGCAGTGGCCTGGGACAGGGTGGCAATCAGCCCCAGCATTTT | CASSGLGQGGNQPQHF
TRBJ2-3 | TRBD2 | . | TRBV4-1 | TGCGCCAGCAGCCAAGAGGGACTACCCAGCACAGATACGCAGTATTTT | CASSQEGLPSTDTQYF
TRBJ2-3 | TRBD2 | many | TRBV20-1 | TGCAGTGCTAGAGCTCTAGCGGGGCCCCTCAAGACAGATACGCAGTATTTT | CSARALAGPLKTDTQYF
TRBJ2-1 | TRBD1 | . | TRBV7-9 | TGTGCCAGCAGCTTACCCCGCCGAGGACAGGGGATTCATCATGAGCAGTTCTTC | CASSLPRRGQGIHHEQFF
TRBJ2-7 | TRBD2 | . | TRBV3-1 | TGTGCCGGCAGCCAAGTGGGGGGGAGAACCTACGAGCAGTACTTC | CAGSQVGGRTYEQYF
TRBJ2-2 | . | few | TRBV19 | TGTGCCAGTAGTATCATGGGGAGAGACACCGGGGAGCTGTTTTTT | CASSIMGRDTGELFF
TRBJ1-6 | . | few | TRBV5-1 | TGCGCCAGCAGCACGACAGGCAGCTCCTATAATTCACCCCTCCACTTT | CASSTTGSSYNSPLHF
TRBJ1-5 | . | few | TRBV2 | TGTGCCAGCAGTGTAGAGGGTAATAGCAATCAGCCCCAGCATTTT | CASSVEGNSNQPQHF
TRBJ1-6 | . | few | TRBV11-3 | TGTGCCAGCAACCCGCTGGGAGTTAACTATAATTCACCCCTCCACTTT | CASNPLGVNYNSPLHF
TRBJ1-6 | . | many | TRBV12-3/TRBV12-4 | TGTGCCAGCAGTTTTAGGGGGTGGAATTCACCCCTCCACTTT | CASSFRGWNSPLHF
TRBJ2-5 | TRBD2 | few | TRBV7-2 | TGTGCCAGCAGCTTAGCGGCTAGCGGGTTCCCTTGGGGGGAGACCCAGTACTTC | CASSLAASGFPWGETQYF
TRBJ2-3 | . | few | TRBV7-2 | TGTGCCAGCAGCTTAGTCGGACTCGAGTATTTT | CASSLVGLEYF
TRBJ1-1 | . | . | TRBV6-1 | TGTGCCAGCATAAGGGAGAAGGACACTGAAGCTTTCTTT | CASIREKDTEAFF
TRBJ2-3 | . | many | TRBV11-3 | TGTGCCAGCAGCTGGGGGGAGACAGGTGGAGATACGCAGTATTTT | CASSWGETGGDTQYF
TRBJ2-7 | . | . | TRBV27 | TGTGCCAGCAGTCCACGCTCGGTTTGGGAGCAGTACTTC | CASSPRSVWEQYF
TRBJ1-6 | TRBD1 | . | TRBV4-1 | TGCGCCAGCAGCCCGCCCCGGACAGGCAACACTAATTCACCCCTCCACTTT | CASSPPRTGNTNSPLHF
TRBJ1-6 | . | many | TRBV28 | TGTGCCAGCAGTTCGGGACTGCCGAGCTCCTATAATTCACCCCTCCACTTT | CASSSGLPSSYNSPLHF
TRBJ2-7 | . | few | TRBV20-1 | TGCAGTGCTAGAGATCCCCAGGGTTGGTCCTACGAGCAGTACTTC | CSARDPQGWSYEQYF
TRBJ2-2 | . | few | TRBV12-3/TRBV12-4 | TGTGCCAGCAGTTTAATGGACAGCCTCACCGGGGAGCTGTTTTTT | CASSLMDSLTGELFF
TRBJ1-1 | . | many | TRBV11-3 | TGTGCCAGCAGCTACGGGGACACTGAAGCTTTCTTT | CASSYGDTEAFF
TRBJ1-1 | TRBD1 | many | TRBV7-9 | TGTGCCAGCAGCGACAGGGGGCGCGACACTGAAGCTTTCTTT | CASSDRGRDTEAFF
TRBJ1-5 | . | . | TRBV6-1 | TGTGCCAGCAGTTCTCAGGGGTACAATCAGCCCCAGCATTTT | CASSSQGYNQPQHF
TRBJ2-6 | TRBD1 | . | TRBV5-1 | TGCGCCAGCAGCGCCGACAGGGCCGGGGCCAACGTCCTGACTTTC | CASSADRAGANVLTF